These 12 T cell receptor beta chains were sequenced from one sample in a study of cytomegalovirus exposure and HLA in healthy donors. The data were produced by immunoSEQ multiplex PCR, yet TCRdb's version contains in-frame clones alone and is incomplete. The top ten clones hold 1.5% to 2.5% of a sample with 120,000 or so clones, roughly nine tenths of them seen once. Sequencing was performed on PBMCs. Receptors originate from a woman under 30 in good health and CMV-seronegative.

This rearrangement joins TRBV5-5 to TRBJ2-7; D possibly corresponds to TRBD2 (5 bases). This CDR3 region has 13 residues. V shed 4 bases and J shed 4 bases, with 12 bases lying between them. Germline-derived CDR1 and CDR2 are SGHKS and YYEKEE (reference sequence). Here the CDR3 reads CASSRAGRYEQYF. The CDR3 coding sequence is TGTGCCAGCAGCAGGGCGGGCAGATACGAGCAGTACTTC.

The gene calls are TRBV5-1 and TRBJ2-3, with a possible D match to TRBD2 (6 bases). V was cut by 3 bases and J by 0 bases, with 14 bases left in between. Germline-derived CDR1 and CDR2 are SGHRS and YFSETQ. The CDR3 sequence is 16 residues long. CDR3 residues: CASSSLASPSTDTQYF. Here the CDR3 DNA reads TGCGCCAGCAGCTCACTAGCCTCTCCTAGCACAGATACGCAGTATTTT.

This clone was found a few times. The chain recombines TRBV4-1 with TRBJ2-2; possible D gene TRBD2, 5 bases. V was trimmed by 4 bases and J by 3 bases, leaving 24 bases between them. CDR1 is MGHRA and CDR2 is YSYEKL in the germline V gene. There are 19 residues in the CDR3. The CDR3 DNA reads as TGCGCCAGCAGCCGACCTACCGGGCTCATCCTGGAGGACACCGGGGAGCTGTTTTTT. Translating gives CASSRPTGLILEDTGELFF.

CDR3 sequence reads: CASSGGLAGFISSYNEQFF. Here the CDR3 DNA reads TGTGCCAGCAGTGGGGGACTAGCGGGTTTCATAAGCTCCTACAATGAGCAGTTCTTC. V gene TRBV6-1 combines with J gene TRBJ2-1; 12 positions match TRBD2. The CDR3 extends over 19 amino acids. CDR1 and CDR2 (germline): MNHNS, SASEGT. V dropped 4 bases and J dropped 0; count of bases not matched to a gene: 10.

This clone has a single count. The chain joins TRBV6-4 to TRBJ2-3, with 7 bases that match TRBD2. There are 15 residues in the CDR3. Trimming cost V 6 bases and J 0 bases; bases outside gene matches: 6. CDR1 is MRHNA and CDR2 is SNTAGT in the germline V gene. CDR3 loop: CASSHLGGSTDTQYF. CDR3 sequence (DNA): TGTGCCAGCAGCCACCTGGGGGGGAGCACAGATACGCAGTATTTT.

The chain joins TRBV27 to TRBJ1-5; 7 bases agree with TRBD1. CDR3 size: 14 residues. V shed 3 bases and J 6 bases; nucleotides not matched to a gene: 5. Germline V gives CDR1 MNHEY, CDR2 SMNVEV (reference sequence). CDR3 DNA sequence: TGTGCCAGCAGTTTTTCCAGGGGGTCTCAGCCCCAGCATTTT. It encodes CASSFSRGSQPQHF.

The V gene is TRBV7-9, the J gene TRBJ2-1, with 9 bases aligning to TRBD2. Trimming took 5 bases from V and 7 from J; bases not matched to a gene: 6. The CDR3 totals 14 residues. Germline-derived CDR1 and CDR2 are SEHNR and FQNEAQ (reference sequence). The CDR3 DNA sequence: TGTGCCAGCAGCCCCGGGACTAGCAAAAATGAGCAGTTCTTC. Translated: CASSPGTSKNEQFF.

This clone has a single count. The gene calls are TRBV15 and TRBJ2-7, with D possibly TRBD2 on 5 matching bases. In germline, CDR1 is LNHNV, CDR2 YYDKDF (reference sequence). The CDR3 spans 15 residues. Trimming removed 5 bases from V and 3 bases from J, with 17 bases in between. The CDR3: CATSSRRETVYEQYF. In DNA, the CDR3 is TGTGCCACCAGCTCACGACGGGAAACGGTCTACGAGCAGTACTTC.

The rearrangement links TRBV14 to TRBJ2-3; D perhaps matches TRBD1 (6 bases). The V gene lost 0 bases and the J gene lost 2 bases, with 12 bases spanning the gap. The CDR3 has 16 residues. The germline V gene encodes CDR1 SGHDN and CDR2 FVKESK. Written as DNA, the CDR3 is TGTGCCAGCAGCCAAGATCTGGGGGCTCCCACAGATACGCAGTATTTT. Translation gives CASSQDLGAPTDTQYF. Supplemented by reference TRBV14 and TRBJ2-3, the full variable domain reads EAGVTQFPSHSVIEKGQTVTLRCDPISGHDNLYWYRRVMGKEIKFLLHFVKESKQDESGMPNNRFLAERTGGTYSTLKVQPAELEDSGVYFCASSQDLGAPTDTQYFGPGTRLTVL.

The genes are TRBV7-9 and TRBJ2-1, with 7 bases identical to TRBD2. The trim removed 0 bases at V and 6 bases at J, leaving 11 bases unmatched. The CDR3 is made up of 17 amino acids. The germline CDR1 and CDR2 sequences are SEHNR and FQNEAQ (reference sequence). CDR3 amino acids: CASSLAGLRNFGNEQFF. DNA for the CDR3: TGTGCCAGCAGCTTAGCGGGACTACGCAATTTTGGCAATGAGCAGTTCTTC.

In nucleotides, the CDR3 is TGCAGTGCTACCCCCCGGGGTGGCTACACCTTC. Protein product: CSATPRGGYTF. This chain uses TRBV20-1 with TRBJ1-2, with D hard to call. V was clipped by 4 bases and J by 7 bases, with 10 bases between them. Germline CDR1 reads DFQATT; CDR2 reads SNEGSKA (reference sequence). This CDR3 region has 11 residues.

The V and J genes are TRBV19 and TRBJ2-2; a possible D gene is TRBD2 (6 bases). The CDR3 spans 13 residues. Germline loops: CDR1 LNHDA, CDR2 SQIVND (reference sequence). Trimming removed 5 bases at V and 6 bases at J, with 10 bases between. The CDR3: CASSWGDPGELFF. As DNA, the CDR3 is TGTGCCAGTAGTTGGGGGGACCCCGGGGAGCTGTTTTTT.